The present T cell receptor (beta chain) was sequenced within a study of blood T cell repertoires in COVID-19. Per the original methods: Nucleated cell counts were estimated from reference gene primer amplification. Method: immunoSEQ multiplex PCR; TCRdb's copy keeps in-frame clones and lacks some. V, J and clone size derive from that table, while D and trimming were established from the DNA sequence. The table has about 16,000 clones, 88% seen once; the top ten hold around 12%. The CDR3 covers 15 residues. CDR1 is SGHDT and CDR2 is YYEEEE in the germline V gene. Trimming took 4 bases from V and 3 from J; bases not matched to a gene: 7.

The material sequenced was peripheral blood. The TCR comes from a human donor in a cohort sampled during active COVID-19. The rearrangement links TRBV5-6 to TRBJ2-1, with 7 bases identical to TRBD2. Here the CDR3 DNA reads TGTGCCAGCAGCCAACAGCGGGGCTTCTACAATGAGCAGTTCTTC. It translates to CASSQQRGFYNEQFF.